The source of this T cell receptor beta chain is a study of blood T cells in healthy people across ages. Study-wide findings and caveats: Long-lived donors exceeded aged donors in naive CD4+ cells and diversity.

Germline CDR1 is MNHNY and CDR2 is SVGAGI (reference sequence). Between the trimmed V and J ends, which lost 7 bases and 4 bases, there was a span of 13 bases. This CDR3 contains 13 residues. This clonotype was recorded at least ten times. Its cognate antigen is unknown. Then a second PCR, running about 6 to 11 cycles, was carried out with a sample-barcoded 5' primer and a J-beta primer mix. Each CDR3 protein is one row after TCRdb ran MiXCR on the 5' RACE reads. The sample lists approximately 810,000 distinct CDR3 sequences, 29% occurring once. The sequencing input was blood. V gene TRBV6-6 combines with J gene TRBJ2-5; perhaps TRBD2 as D (6 bases). This TCR was sampled from a woman older than 75 in good health. The CDR3 region has the DNA TGTGCCAGCAAAAACGGGGGTTTAGAGACCCAGTACTTC. Translating it yields CASKNGGLETQYF.